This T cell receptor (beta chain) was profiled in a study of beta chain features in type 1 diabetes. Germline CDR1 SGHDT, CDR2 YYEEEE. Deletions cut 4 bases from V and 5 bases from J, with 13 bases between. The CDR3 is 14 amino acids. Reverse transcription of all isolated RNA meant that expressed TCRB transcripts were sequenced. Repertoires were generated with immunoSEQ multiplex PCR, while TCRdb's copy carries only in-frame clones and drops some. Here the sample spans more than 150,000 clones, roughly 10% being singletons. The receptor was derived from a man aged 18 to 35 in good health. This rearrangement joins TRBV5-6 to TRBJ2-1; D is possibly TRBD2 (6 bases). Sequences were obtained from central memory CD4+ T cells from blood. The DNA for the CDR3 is TGTGCCAGCAGCCCGGCGGGACGGAACAATGAGCAGTTCTTC. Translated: CASSPAGRNNEQFF.